These T cell receptor beta chains were read from a single sample in a study of T cells in Graves' hyperthyroidism and ophthalmopathy. A single record per CDR3 protein comes from TCRdb applying MiXCR to the multiplex PCR reads. The top ten hold over 10% of the sample, which has hundreds of thousands of distinct CDR3 sequences, approximately 14% seen once. The material sequenced was blood. These receptors were taken from a man between 18 and 29 years old with Graves' ophthalmopathy. CDR3s include the opening cysteine and the closing phenylalanine or tryptophan. A D gene is named only where the DNA matches it firmly. Some rows have no size entry. The others give once, few or many, or a class for an expanded clone.

-	TRBJ2-5	TRBV5-1	-	CASSLAYQETQYF	TGCGCCAGCAGCTTGGCCTACCAAGAGACCCAGTACTTC
-	TRBJ1-1	TRBV28	-	CASSLHPSQAFF	TGTGCCAGCAGCCTCCATCCTTCTCAAGCTTTCTTT
many	TRBJ2-1	TRBV11-2	-	CASSLSRERRVNEQFF	TGTGCCAGCAGCCTATCCCGGGAGCGGCGAGTTAATGAGCAGTTCTTC
many	TRBJ2-1	TRBV6-6	-	CASSYSEHNEQFF	TGTGCCAGCAGTTACTCGGAGCACAATGAGCAGTTCTTC
many	TRBJ1-1	TRBV12-3/TRBV12-4	-	CASSKKSESEAFF	TGTGCCAGCAGTAAAAAAAGCGAATCCGAAGCTTTCTTT
many	TRBJ2-2	TRBV20-1	-	CSASFGGPSGELFF	TGCAGTGCTAGTTTTGGAGGGCCGAGCGGGGAGCTGTTTTTT
many	TRBJ2-7	TRBV29-1	-	CSVGAYEQYF	TGCAGCGTTGGGGCCTACGAGCAGTACTTC
many	TRBJ2-3	TRBV7-2	TRBD2	CASSFGLDTDTQYF	TGTGCCAGCAGCTTCGGACTAGACACAGATACGCAGTATTTT
many	TRBJ2-7	TRBV7-9	TRBD2	CASSNSGAYSYEQYF	TGTGCCAGCAGCAATAGCGGGGCCTATTCCTACGAGCAGTACTTC
many	TRBJ1-2	TRBV11-2	-	CASSLSLGQPYGYTF	TGTGCCAGCAGCTTATCCCTTGGACAGCCCTATGGCTACACCTTC
-	TRBJ2-5	TRBV15	-	CATSTQRQETQYF	TGTGCCACCAGCACCCAGCGTCAGGAGACCCAGTACTTC
many	TRBJ2-3	TRBV29-1	-	CSVAFAPGYFTDTQYF	TGCAGCGTTGCCTTTGCCCCGGGATACTTCACAGATACGCAGTATTTT
many	TRBJ2-1	TRBV7-3	-	CASSLNSGEVYNEQFF	TGTGCCAGCAGCTTAAACTCGGGCGAGGTCTACAATGAGCAGTTCTTC
many	TRBJ2-4	TRBV27	TRBD1	CASSLNPTGEGIQYF	TGTGCCAGCAGTTTAAACCCGACAGGGGAAGGCATTCAGTACTTC
many	TRBJ1-1	TRBV4-2	-	CASSQATRTEAFF	TGTGCCAGCAGCCAAGCGACCCGGACGGAAGCTTTCTTT
-	TRBJ1-6	TRBV10-3	TRBD1	CAIRDSYNSPLHF	TGTGCCATTAGGGACAGTTATAATTCACCCCTCCACTTT
few	TRBJ2-7	TRBV5-1	TRBD2	CASSLRGLAEPAYEQYF	TGCGCCAGCAGCTTGAGGGGACTAGCGGAGCCCGCCTACGAGCAGTACTTC
many	TRBJ1-5	TRBV11-2	TRBD1	CASSLDTGESGQPQHF	TGTGCCAGCAGCTTAGACACAGGGGAATCAGGTCAGCCCCAGCATTTT
few	TRBJ2-5	TRBV7-2	TRBD1	CASSAGTGFLETQYF	TGCGCCAGCAGCGCCGGGACAGGGTTTTTAGAGACCCAGTACTTC
-	TRBJ2-5	TRBV4-1	TRBD2	CTSSQERTSGETQYF	TGCACCAGCAGCCAAGAGCGGACTAGCGGGGAGACCCAGTACTTC
many	TRBJ2-7	TRBV6-2/TRBV6-3	-	CASSVSSRAFEQYF	TGTGCCAGCAGTGTCTCCTCCAGGGCTTTCGAGCAGTACTTC
few	TRBJ1-6	TRBV6-1	-	CASSGSQNSPLHF	TGTGCCAGTTCAGGGAGTCAGAATTCACCCCTCCACTTT
many	TRBJ2-1	TRBV6-4	TRBD2	CASSESGDYNEQFF	TGTGCCAGCAGTGAAAGCGGGGACTACAATGAGCAGTTCTTC
few	TRBJ1-1	TRBV30	TRBD1	CAWGTGPEAFF	TGTGCCTGGGGGACAGGGCCTGAAGCTTTCTTT
few	TRBJ2-1	TRBV6-6	TRBD2	CASSYSSFGGDNEQFF	TGTGCCAGCAGTTACTCCTCGTTTGGGGGGGATAATGAGCAGTTCTTC
many	TRBJ1-4	TRBV27	-	CASSSGDRDLMKNCFF	-
many	TRBJ1-5	TRBV19	-	CASTDRYGRNQPQHF	TGTGCCAGTACCGACAGGTATGGGCGCAATCAGCCCCAGCATTTT
few	TRBJ2-1	TRBV6-1	-	CASSERGPQFF	TGTGCCAGCAGTGAAAGGGGCCCGCAGTTCTTC
-	TRBJ1-1	TRBV25-1	-	CASSLSQGVEAFF	TGTGCCAGCAGTCTCTCTCAAGGAGTTGAAGCTTTCTTT
many	TRBJ2-1	TRBV6-2/TRBV6-3	-	CASSYSNHNEQFF	TGTGCCAGCAGTTACTCTAACCACAATGAGCAGTTCTTC
many	TRBJ1-6	TRBV12-3/TRBV12-4	-	CASSFGGGRNNSPLHF	TGTGCCAGCAGTTTTGGCGGAGGGAGGAATAATTCACCCCTCCACTTT
many	TRBJ2-7	TRBV3-1	-	CASSQGGRDPTYEQYF	TGTGCCAGCAGCCAAGGGGGAAGGGACCCAACCTACGAGCAGTACTTC
-	TRBJ2-3	TRBV2	-	CASNAEVTDTQYF	TGTGCCAGCAACGCGGAAGTCACAGATACGCAGTATTTT
few	TRBJ1-3	TRBV5-1	-	CASSLDVSGNTIYF	TGCGCCAGCAGCTTGGACGTCTCTGGAAACACCATATATTTT
few	TRBJ2-3	TRBV7-8	TRBD2	CASSLEAGGGGGFAQYF	TGTGCCAGCAGCTTAGAGGCGGGGGGGGGGGGAGGTTTTGCGCAGTATTTT
many	TRBJ2-7	TRBV10-3	TRBD1	CAISESFSWGTGIEQYF	TGTGCCATCAGTGAGTCTTTTAGCTGGGGGACAGGGATCGAGCAGTACTTC
few	TRBJ1-5	TRBV29-1	-	CSVGSQPQHF	TGCAGCGTTGGGTCACAGCCCCAGCATTTT
many	TRBJ1-5	TRBV18	-	CASSPSAVGNQPQHF	TGTGCCAGCTCACCATCGGCAGTGGGCAATCAGCCCCAGCATTTT
many	TRBJ2-5	TRBV5-1	-	CASSLDGTQYF	TGCGCCAGCAGCTTGGATGGGACCCAGTACTTC
many	TRBJ2-1	TRBV3-1	TRBD2	CASSPTEGAGGPYNEQFF	TGTGCCAGCAGCCCTACTGAAGGGGCGGGAGGCCCCTACAATGAGCAGTTCTTC
-	TRBJ2-6	TRBV5-1	-	CASSLVGGGAGANVLTF	TGCGCCAGCAGCTTGGTGGGTGGCGGGGCCGGGGCCAACGTCCTGACTTTC
many	TRBJ2-7	TRBV20-1	-	CLADVNPYEQYF	TGCCTAGCTGACGTCAACCCCTACGAGCAGTACTTC
few	TRBJ2-1	TRBV6-4	TRBD2	CASSERAGLGYNEQFF	TGTGCCAGCAGTGAACGGGCAGGACTAGGCTACAATGAGCAGTTCTTC
once	TRBJ2-5	TRBV20-1	-	CSAREPARGGETQYF	TGCAGTGCTAGAGAACCAGCGCGGGGTGGGGAGACCCAGTACTTC
many	TRBJ2-5	TRBV6-1	TRBD2	CASSPWGSGAEETQYF	TGTGCCAGCAGTCCCTGGGGTAGCGGGGCAGAAGAGACCCAGTACTTC
many	TRBJ2-2	TRBV6-1	TRBD2	CASSRGTSGSGGELFF	TGTGCCAGCAGTAGAGGGACTAGCGGGAGCGGCGGGGAGCTGTTTTTT
many	TRBJ1-2	TRBV5-1	-	CASSLNGDLYGYTF	TGCGCCAGCAGCTTAAATGGTGACCTCTATGGCTACACCTTC
many	TRBJ2-5	TRBV27	-	CASHPWGARETQYF	TGTGCCAGCCATCCTTGGGGGGCTAGAGAGACCCAGTACTTC
many	TRBJ1-6	TRBV5-1	-	CASSLDIRNNSPLHF	TGCGCCAGCAGCTTGGACATCCGAAATAATTCACCCCTCCACTTT
few	TRBJ1-1	TRBV27	-	CASSPLPGGQITEAFF	TGTGCCAGCAGTCCATTACCCGGGGGCCAAATCACTGAAGCTTTCTTT
many	TRBJ2-1	TRBV5-1	TRBD1	CASSLAGTGGYNEQFF	TGCGCCAGCAGCTTGGCCGGGACAGGGGGATACAATGAGCAGTTCTTC
few	TRBJ2-7	TRBV6-1	-	CASRGTGYSYEQYF	TGTGCCAGCAGGGGGACGGGTTACTCCTACGAGCAGTACTTC
many	TRBJ2-5	TRBV27	TRBD1	CASRTGFRETQYF	TGTGCCAGCAGGACAGGGTTTAGGGAGACCCAGTACTTC
many	TRBJ1-5	TRBV7-9	-	CASSLPRFSNQPQHF	TGTGCCAGCAGCTTACCCAGGTTTAGCAATCAGCCCCAGCATTTT
many	TRBJ2-3	TRBV7-9	TRBD2	CASSSSGSTDTQYF	TGTGCCAGCAGCTCTAGCGGGAGCACAGATACGCAGTATTTT
many	TRBJ2-1	TRBV15	-	CATSSWEGERYNEQFF	TGTGCCACCAGCAGTTGGGAAGGGGAACGGTACAATGAGCAGTTCTTC
many	TRBJ2-3	TRBV7-9	-	CASSRSRPGRYTTDTQYF	TGTGCCAGCAGCAGAAGTCGTCCGGGCAGATATACCACAGATACGCAGTATTTT